The 23 T cell receptor beta chains given below trace back to one sample, sequenced in a study of human T cells and chemical hapten exposure. TCRdb used MiXCR to reprocess the RACE reads, holding one entry per CDR3 protein. This table has 210,000 or so distinct CDR3 sequences, about 22% appearing once. Documented time point: patch test 3, about 24 weeks after DPC sensitization. The treatment: therapeutic diphenylcyclopropenone sensitization with weekly scalp DPC. The input for sequencing was whole blood, taken in connection with sensitization to the hapten diphenylcyclopropenone (DPC). The source of these receptors is a woman in her thirties or forties with alopecia areata. Some clones in this sample may be carry-over from other donors' samples.

This clonotype has only a few counts. The V call is TRBV5-6, the J call TRBJ1-1, with TRBD1 as a possible D gene (5 bases). Per germline, CDR1 SGHDT and CDR2 YYEEEE. The V end lost 1 base, the J end lost 6 bases, and 7 bases lay between the germline ends. This CDR3 is 12 amino acids long. CDR3 sequence: CASSLRGSEAFF. The CDR3 region has the DNA TGTGCCAGCAGCTTGCGGGGCTCTGAAGCTTTCTTT. Variable domain in full (rest from reference TRBV5-6 and TRBJ1-1): DAGVTQSPTHLIKTRGQQVTLRCSPKSGHDTVSWYQQALGQGPQFIFQYYEEEERQRGNFPDRFSGHQFPNYSSELNVNALLLGDSALYLCASSLRGSEAFFGQGTRLTVV.

The table lists this clonotype with a few counts. J is TRBJ1-1 and V is TRBV7-2; D is uncertain. The CDR3 sequence is 14 residues long. Germline CDR1 and CDR2: SGHTA and FQGNSA. Trimming pared 1 base from V and 2 bases from J, leaving 8 bases between. Here the CDR3 DNA reads TGTGCCAGCAGCTTAGGAGGGATTAACACTGAAGCTTTCTTT. Its translation is CASSLGGINTEAFF.

The J gene is TRBJ2-7, the V gene TRBV20-1; the match to TRBD1 covers 10 bases. The CDR3 extends over 16 amino acids. The V gene end was trimmed by 0 bases and the J gene end by 6 bases; junction bases not matched to a gene: 11. CDR1 is DFQATT and CDR2 is SNEGSKA in the germline V gene (reference sequence). CDR3 region: CSARDYLGTGVTEQYF. The CDR3 bases are TGCAGTGCTAGAGATTACCTTGGGACAGGGGTCACCGAGCAGTACTTC.

This clonotype was seen a handful of times. The chain links TRBV29-1 to TRBJ1-2; D possibly corresponds to TRBD1 (5 bases). From germline, CDR1 is SQVTM and CDR2 ANQGSEA. Trimming took 6 bases from V and 2 from J, leaving 13 bases between them. CDR3 size: 13 residues. CDR3 nucleotides: TGCAGCGTCAGAGACAGAGAAAACTATGGCTACACCTTC. Translated: CSVRDRENYGYTF.

This clonotype was detected only a few times. The genes are TRBV5-6 and TRBJ2-7, with a tentative D call TRBD1 (5 bases). Per the germline V gene, CDR1 is SGHDT and CDR2 is YYEEEE. This CDR3 is built from 13 residues. Trimming left V 2 bases short and J 2 bases short, with 8 bases between. CDR3 in DNA: TGTGCCAGCAGCTTTGAACAGGCCTACGAGCAGTACTTC. Translation gives CASSFEQAYEQYF.

This clonotype turned up a few times. The rearrangement links TRBV7-6 to TRBJ2-3; no definite D call. The CDR3 is 15 residues long. Trimming cost V 0 bases and J 0 bases, with 7 bases left between them. Germline V gene sequence: CDR1 SGHVS, CDR2 FNYEAQ. Here the CDR3 DNA reads TGTGCCAGCAGCTTAGCGGCAGGTAGCACAGATACGCAGTATTTT. The encoded protein is CASSLAAGSTDTQYF.

V is TRBV29-1 and J is TRBJ2-3; D gene uncertain. Germline CDR1 reads SQVTM; CDR2 reads ANQGSEA. V was clipped by 5 bases and J by 6 bases, with 12 bases between them. CDR3 size: 12 residues. The CDR3 here is CSVNRAQDTQYF. CDR3 in DNA: TGCAGCGTTAACCGGGCCCAGGATACGCAGTATTTT.

This clonotype was detected only a few times. V gene TRBV29-1 combines with J gene TRBJ2-3; 7 positions match TRBD1. The germline V gene has CDR1 SQVTM and CDR2 ANQGSEA. The V gene end was trimmed by 6 bases and the J gene end by 2 bases; junction bases not matched to a gene: 5. The CDR3 is made up of 13 amino acids. CDR3 nucleotide sequence: TGCAGCGTAACAGGGGCCTCCACAGATACGCAGTATTTT. Its translation: CSVTGASTDTQYF.

The CDR3 sequence is CASSLYRGQVYGYTF. The CDR3 DNA is TGTGCCAGCAGCTTGTACAGGGGGCAGGTCTATGGCTACACCTTC. V and J are TRBV5-6 and TRBJ1-2, with 9 bases identical to TRBD1. The germline V gene encodes CDR1 SGHDT and CDR2 YYEEEE. V trimming: 1 base; J trimming: 4 bases; junction bases outside the gene matches: 5. CDR3 size: 15 residues.

This clonotype was counted between two and nine times. V usage is TRBV10-3 and J usage is TRBJ2-5; D unresolved. Trimming took 4 bases from V and 5 from J, leaving 8 bases between them. The CDR3 runs 12 residues. Germline assignment: CDR1 ENHRY and CDR2 SYGVKD. The CDR3 sequence is CAISASRETQYF. CDR3 in DNA: TGTGCCATCAGTGCTAGTCGGGAGACCCAGTACTTC.

The V and J genes are TRBV7-2 and TRBJ1-5, with D tentatively TRBD1 (5 bases). V lost 1 base and J 6 bases, leaving 13 bases between the germline ends. The CDR3 sequence is 15 residues long. Germline V gives CDR1 SGHTA, CDR2 FQGNSA. CDR3 protein: CASSLGAGQGQPQHF. CDR3 sequence (DNA): TGTGCCAGCAGCTTAGGAGCGGGGCAAGGTCAGCCCCAGCATTTT.

The chain recombines TRBV12-3 or TRBV12-4 with TRBJ2-7; 7 nucleotides align to TRBD1. This CDR3 comprises 16 residues. J lost 0 bases, V lost 1 base, and 6 bases had no gene match. The CDR3 coding sequence is TGTGCCAGCAGTTTAGGGTCAGGGGGAAGCTCCTACGAGCAGTACTTC. Amino acid sequence: CASSLGSGGSSYEQYF.

This clonotype was seen a single time. This chain joins TRBV27 and TRBJ1-4; 11 bases line up with TRBD1. There are 13 residues in the CDR3. CDR1 and CDR2 from the germline V gene are MNHEY and SMNVEV (reference sequence). With 3 bases clipped from V and 13 bases from J, the junction kept 4 bases outside the gene matches. In nucleotides, the CDR3 is TGTGCCAGCAGTTTGATAGGGACAGGGGGACTGTTTTTT. Its translation: CASSLIGTGGLFF.

This clonotype was detected a few times. The V call is TRBV29-1, the J call TRBJ2-7; maybe TRBD1 (7 bases). This CDR3 has 13 amino acids. Germline CDR1 reads SQVTM; CDR2 reads ANQGSEA. The V gene lost 4 bases and the J gene lost 1 base, with 11 bases spanning the gap. For the CDR3, the DNA is TGCAGCGTTGGCAGGGGGGTTTCCTACGAGCAGTACTTC. Protein product: CSVGRGVSYEQYF.

This clonotype was observed a few times. The chain links TRBV7-2 to TRBJ2-2; no reliable D call. Between the trimmed V and J ends, which lost 4 bases and 1 base, there was a span of 16 bases. The CDR3 is 17 residues long. Germline V gene lookup returns CDR1 SGHTA and CDR2 FQGNSA. CDR3 bases: TGTGCCAGCAGCTCCCCCCCGGGTCGTATGAACACCGGGGAGCTGTTTTTT. This codes for CASSSPPGRMNTGELFF.

This clonotype showed up many times. V and J are TRBV20-1 and TRBJ2-5; D might be TRBD2 (5 bases). The CDR3 has 13 residues. Germline-derived CDR1 and CDR2 are DFQATT and SNEGSKA (reference sequence). The ends were cut back, 3 bases at V and 2 bases at J, with 10 bases in the middle. The CDR3 protein is CSASRTYQETQYF. The CDR3 nucleotides are TGCAGTGCTAGCAGGACTTATCAAGAGACCCAGTACTTC.

This clonotype appeared a few times. The chain uses TRBV4-3 and TRBJ2-7; TRBD1 matches at 9 bases. Germline CDR1 reads LGHNA; CDR2 reads YSLEER. The CDR3 is 12 residues long. J gave up 2 bases and V 8 bases, and 1 base lay outside the gene matches. CDR3 loop: CASGDRAYEQYF. The DNA for the CDR3 is TGCGCCAGCGGGGACAGGGCCTACGAGCAGTACTTC.

This clonotype was seen only once. The chain links TRBV10-3 to TRBJ1-1; tentatively, D is TRBD1 (6 bases). CDR1 ENHRY and CDR2 SYGVKD come from the germline V gene. Trimming cost V 3 bases and J 4 bases, with 9 bases left between them. There are 13 residues in the CDR3. CDR3 residues: CAISEGGPTEAFF. In nucleotides, the CDR3 is TGTGCCATCAGTGAAGGGGGGCCCACTGAAGCTTTCTTT.

J is TRBJ1-4 and V is TRBV28, with 7 bases matching TRBD1. Germline lookup yields CDR1 MDHEN and CDR2 SYDVKM. V dropped 3 bases and J dropped 8; count of bases not matched to a gene: 3. There are 13 residues in the CDR3. CDR3 in amino acids: CASSFQGEEKLFF. In nucleotides, the CDR3 is TGTGCCAGCAGTTTCCAGGGGGAGGAAAAACTGTTTTTT.

This clonotype was seen a few times. The chain links TRBV6-1 to TRBJ2-1; TRBD2 agrees at 8 bases. With 10 bases clipped from V and 5 bases from J, the junction kept 4 bases outside the gene matches. The CDR3 is 12 residues long. Germline V gene data show CDR1 as MNHNS and CDR2 as SASEGT. The CDR3 sequence: CATRTSHNEQFF. CDR3 nucleotides: TGTGCCACCAGGACTAGCCACAATGAGCAGTTCTTC.

The rearrangement links TRBV29-1 to TRBJ2-7, with D maybe TRBD2 (6 bases). CDR1 is SQVTM, CDR2 ANQGSEA, per germline. Trimming took 1 base from V and 3 from J, leaving 19 bases between them. This CDR3 comprises 16 residues. The CDR3 sequence is CSVEVNFGAGSYEQYF. CDR3 nucleotide sequence: TGCAGCGTTGAAGTCAACTTCGGGGCGGGAAGCTACGAGCAGTACTTC.

This clonotype was picked up a small number of times. The rearrangement links TRBV29-1 to TRBJ2-7, with a possible D match to TRBD1 (6 bases). This CDR3 contains 15 residues. Between the trimmed V and J ends, which lost 1 base and 2 bases, there was a span of 15 bases. Per germline, CDR1 SQVTM and CDR2 ANQGSEA. In DNA, the CDR3 is TGCAGCGTTGAAGGGGGGACAACCGCTACCTACGAGCAGTACTTC. Translation gives CSVEGGTTATYEQYF.

This clonotype was detected only a few times. This chain joins TRBV4-2 and TRBJ1-1; D is unresolved. The CDR3 contains 16 residues. Germline V CDR1 and CDR2: LGHNA, YNFKEQ. V lost 1 base, J lost 6 bases, and 18 bases lay in between. This chain's CDR3 is CASSQVLEGESAEAFF. In nucleotides, the CDR3 is TGTGCCAGCAGCCAAGTATTGGAGGGTGAGAGCGCTGAAGCTTTCTTT.